A single sample is the source of the 2 T cell receptor beta chains below, sequenced in a study of T cell responses to AZD1222 COVID-19 vaccine. Some clones are missing from TCRdb's copy, which holds only in-frame ones; the method was immunoSEQ multiplex PCR. The sample consists of around 80,000 clones, 87% of them appearing once. The sequenced sample was peripheral blood, obtained 28 days after the second AZD1222 dose. These receptors all stem from an adult who received the AZD1222 COVID-19 vaccine.

This chain joins TRBV6-2 or TRBV6-3 and TRBJ2-7; 13 nucleotides agree with TRBD2. The CDR3 is 18 amino acids. V dropped 0 bases and J dropped 0; count of bases not matched to a gene: 5. Germline V lookup: CDR1 MNHEY, CDR2 SVGEGT. The CDR3 sequence is CASSYSTRLAGGSYEQYF. CDR3 bases: TGTGCCAGCAGTTACTCGACGCGACTAGCGGGAGGCTCCTACGAGCAGTACTTC.

In nucleotides, the CDR3 is TGTGCCAGCAGCTTAGATCAGGGCGTCGGAAATGAAAAACTGTTTTTT. Protein sequence: CASSLDQGVGNEKLFF. The genes are TRBV11-2 and TRBJ1-4, with D tentatively TRBD1 (5 bases). The germline V gene has CDR1 SGHAT and CDR2 FQNNGV. V lost 0 bases to trimming and J lost 5 bases, with 13 bases between them. CDR3 length: 16 amino acids.